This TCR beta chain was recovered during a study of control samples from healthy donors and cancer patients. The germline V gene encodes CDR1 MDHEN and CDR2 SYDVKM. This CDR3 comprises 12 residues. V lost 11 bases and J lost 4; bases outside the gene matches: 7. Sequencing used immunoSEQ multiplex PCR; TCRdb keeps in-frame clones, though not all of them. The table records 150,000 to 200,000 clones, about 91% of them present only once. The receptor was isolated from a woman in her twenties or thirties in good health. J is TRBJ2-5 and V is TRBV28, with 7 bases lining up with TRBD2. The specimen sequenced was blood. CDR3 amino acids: CAVAGDPETQYF. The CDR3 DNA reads TGTGCCGTCGCGGGGGATCCAGAGACCCAGTACTTC.